What follows is one TCR beta chain and its context. Germline V gene lookup returns CDR1 MNHNS and CDR2 SASEGT. Trimming pared 10 bases from V and 6 bases from J, leaving 19 bases between. This CDR3 comprises 13 residues. TCRdb re-analysed the RT-PCR reads in MiXCR, keeping a single row per CDR3 protein. The sample holds about 700,000 distinct CDR3 sequences, 14% seen once. V usage is TRBV6-1 and J usage is TRBJ2-7; no clear D. Sequenced sample: memory CD4+ T cells from blood. The sequence was obtained from a female donor in good health, serving as a healthy control. CDR3 residues: CATRLSPVGEQYF. The CDR3 DNA sequence: TGTGCCACCCGACTGTCCCCGGTGGGCGAGCAGTACTTC.